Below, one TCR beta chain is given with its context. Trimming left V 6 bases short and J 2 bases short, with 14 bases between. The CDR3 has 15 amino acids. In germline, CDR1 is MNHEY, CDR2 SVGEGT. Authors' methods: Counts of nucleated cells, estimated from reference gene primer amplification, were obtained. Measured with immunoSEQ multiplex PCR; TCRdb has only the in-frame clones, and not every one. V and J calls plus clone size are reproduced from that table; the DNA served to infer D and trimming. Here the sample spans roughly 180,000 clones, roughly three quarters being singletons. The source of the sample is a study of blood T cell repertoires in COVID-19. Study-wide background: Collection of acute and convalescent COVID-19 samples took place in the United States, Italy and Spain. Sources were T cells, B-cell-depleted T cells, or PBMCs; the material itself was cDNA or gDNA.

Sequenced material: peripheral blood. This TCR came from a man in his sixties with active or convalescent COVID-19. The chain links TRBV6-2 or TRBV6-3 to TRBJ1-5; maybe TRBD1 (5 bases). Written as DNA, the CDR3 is TGTGCCAGCAGCCGTACGGGGGTGGGCAATCAGCCCCAGCATTTT. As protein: CASSRTGVGNQPQHF.